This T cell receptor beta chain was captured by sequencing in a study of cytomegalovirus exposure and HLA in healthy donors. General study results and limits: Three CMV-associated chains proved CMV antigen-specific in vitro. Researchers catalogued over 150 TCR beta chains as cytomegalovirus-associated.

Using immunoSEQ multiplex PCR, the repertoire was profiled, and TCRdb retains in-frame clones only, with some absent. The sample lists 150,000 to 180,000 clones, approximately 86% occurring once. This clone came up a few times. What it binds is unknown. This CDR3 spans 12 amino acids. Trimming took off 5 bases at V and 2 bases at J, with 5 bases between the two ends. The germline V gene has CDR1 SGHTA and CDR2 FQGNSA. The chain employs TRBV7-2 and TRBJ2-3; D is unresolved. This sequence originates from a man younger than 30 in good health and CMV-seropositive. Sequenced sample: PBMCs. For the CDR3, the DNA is TGTGCCAGCAGCCGGTACACAGATACGCAGTATTTT. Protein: CASSRYTDTQYF.